The following is a TCR beta chain sequence with its context. The assay was immunoSEQ multiplex PCR, and TCRdb's table has in-frame clones only and misses some. The sample shows 110,000 to 150,000 clones, over 85% of them seen only once. The record originates from a study of control samples from healthy donors and cancer patients. The germline V and J ends were trimmed by 5 bases and 8 bases, with 7 bases remaining between them. Germline values: CDR1 DFQATT, CDR2 SNEGSKA (reference sequence). This CDR3 has 10 amino acids. Sequenced material: blood. The sequence was obtained from a man aged 25-45 years in good health. The chain combines TRBV20-1 with TRBJ2-1; D unclear. The CDR3 DNA reads TGCAGTGCTGAGAAGGATGAGCAGTTCTTC. Translation: CSAEKDEQFF.